Below are 26 T cell receptor beta chains sequenced from a single sample in a study of T cells after yellow fever vaccination. MiXCR, applied by TCRdb to the 5' RACE reads, yields one record per CDR3 protein. The sample consists of around 320,000 distinct CDR3 sequences, 8.7% of them appearing once. The material was CD4+ T cells sorted from PBMCs, obtained 5 days after the yellow fever booster vaccination. These receptors were taken from a young man who received the YFV17D yellow fever vaccine.

The chain joins TRBV5-1 to TRBJ1-3, with D possibly matching TRBD1 (6 bases). The CDR3 contains 17 residues. Trimming shortened V by 0 bases and J by 7 bases, and 20 bases separated the two germline ends. Germline V gene data show CDR1 as SGHRS and CDR2 as YFSETQ. CDR3 in amino acids: CASSLGQGFMDGNTIYF. The CDR3 region has the DNA TGCGCCAGCAGCTTGGGGCAGGGGTTCATGGATGGGAACACCATATATTTT.

This clonotype was seen a few times. V usage is TRBV7-2 and J usage is TRBJ1-5; tentatively, D is TRBD1 (5 bases). The CDR3 has 13 amino acids. V lost 4 bases and J lost 9, with 13 bases in between. Germline values: CDR1 SGHTA, CDR2 FQGNSA. CDR3 sequence (DNA): TGTGCCAGCAGCTCCCTGGGACTAACGCCCCAGCATTTT. Its translation: CASSSLGLTPQHF.

This chain joins TRBV20-1 and TRBJ1-4; perhaps TRBD1 as D (5 bases). Germline V CDR1 and CDR2: DFQATT, SNEGSKA (reference sequence). The CDR3 is 12 amino acids. V lost 6 bases, J lost 6 bases, and 11 bases lay in between. The CDR3 region is CSAWDADEKLFF. CDR3 DNA sequence: TGCAGTGCCTGGGACGCAGATGAAAAACTGTTTTTT.

This clonotype has more than one count but fewer than ten. The chain employs TRBV6-1 and TRBJ1-5; possibly TRBD1 for D (5 bases). The V gene lost 7 bases and the J gene lost 3 bases, with 13 bases spanning the gap. The CDR3 length is 14 residues. The germline gives CDR1 MNHNS, CDR2 SASEGT. CDR3 nucleotide sequence: TGTGCCAGCATCCCTGGGGGTGACAATCAGCCCCAGCATTTT. It specifies CASIPGGDNQPQHF.

This clonotype was seen only a few times. The V call is TRBV7-2, the J call TRBJ1-1, with D unresolved. Trimming stripped 7 bases from V and 1 base from J, with 10 bases between. Germline V CDR1 and CDR2: SGHTA, FQGNSA. This CDR3 contains 13 residues. The CDR3 spells CASKEGGNTEAFF. The CDR3 DNA reads as TGTGCCAGCAAAGAGGGAGGGAACACTGAAGCTTTCTTT.

The chain uses TRBV4-1 and TRBJ1-1; D is uncertain. This CDR3 has 15 residues. Germline CDR1 and CDR2: MGHRA and YSYEKL. The V end was cut by 1 base, the J end by 6 bases, with 15 bases between. This chain's CDR3 is CASSQVQEPWAEAFF. CDR3 nucleotides: TGCGCCAGCAGCCAAGTGCAGGAGCCCTGGGCTGAAGCTTTCTTT.

CDR3 sequence reads: CASSELRQTYGYTF. The CDR3 DNA is TGTGCCAGCAGCGAACTCAGGCAGACCTATGGCTACACCTTC. The rearrangement joins TRBV6-1 to TRBJ1-2; no clear D. The germline V gene encodes CDR1 MNHNS and CDR2 SASEGT. This CDR3 region has 14 residues. V lost 6 bases and J lost 4, with 15 bases in between.

The table lists this clonotype with a few counts. The chain links TRBV7-3 to TRBJ2-2, with D perhaps matching TRBD1 (6 bases). Germline values: CDR1 SGHTA, CDR2 FQGTGA. This CDR3 contains 19 residues. Between the trimmed V and J ends, which lost 4 bases and 1 base, there was a span of 22 bases. CDR3 region: CASSSRPGQKQGNTGELFF. CDR3 sequence (DNA): TGTGCCAGCAGCTCCCGCCCGGGACAAAAACAGGGGAACACCGGGGAGCTGTTTTTT.

This clonotype was observed a handful of times. The chain joins TRBV12-3 or TRBV12-4 to TRBJ2-5, with D tentatively TRBD1 or TRBD2 (5 bases each). The CDR3 contains 14 residues. The V and J ends lost 7 bases and 6 bases respectively, with 18 bases between them. CDR3 nucleotides: TGTGCCAGCAAGAGGGGCCCCGGGCCCAAGACCCAGTACTTC. Amino acid sequence: CASKRGPGPKTQYF.

This clonotype showed up many times. The chain is built from TRBV6-2 or TRBV6-3 and TRBJ1-5; no reliable D call. The ends were cut back, 8 bases at V and 0 bases at J, with 8 bases in the middle. The CDR3 has 13 residues. Germline V gives CDR1 MNHEY, CDR2 SVGEGT. CDR3 sequence: CASATASNQPQHF. The CDR3 DNA follows: TGTGCCAGCGCAACGGCTAGCAATCAGCCCCAGCATTTT.

The chain employs TRBV7-9 and TRBJ2-7; D tentatively reads TRBD1 or TRBD2 (5 bases each). Trimming removed 2 bases at V and 7 bases at J, with 18 bases between. CDR1 is SEHNR, CDR2 FQNEAQ, per germline (reference sequence). The CDR3 contains 15 residues. CDR3 residues: CASSLSSGGLMEQYF. For the CDR3, the DNA is TGTGCCAGCAGCTTATCGTCTGGGGGATTGATGGAGCAGTACTTC. The whole variable domain, filled in from reference TRBV7-9 and TRBJ2-7, reads DTGVSQNPRHKITKRGQNVTFRCDPISEHNRLYWYRQTLGQGPEFLTYFQNEAQLEKSRLLSDRFSAERPKGSFSTLEIQRTEQGDSAMYLCASSLSSGGLMEQYFGPGTRLTVT.

This clonotype was recorded many times. The chain joins TRBV7-2 to TRBJ2-3; D ambiguous. CDR1 and CDR2 (germline): SGHTA, FQGNSA. With 2 bases removed from V and 0 bases from J, the gap between germline ends came to 12 bases. The CDR3 contains 16 residues. The CDR3 nucleotides read TGTGCCAGCAGCTTATTCGTGGAACCTAGCACAGATACGCAGTATTTT. Residues: CASSLFVEPSTDTQYF.

This clonotype was detected only a few times. The chain links TRBV4-3 to TRBJ2-3, with 8 positions matching TRBD2. V lost 1 base, J lost 2 bases, and 8 bases stayed unmatched. The CDR3 is made up of 17 amino acids. Per germline, CDR1 LGHNA and CDR2 YSLEER. CDR3 protein: CASSQVVAGPYTDTQYF. CDR3 in DNA: TGCGCCAGCAGCCAAGTGGTAGCGGGGCCCTACACAGATACGCAGTATTTT.

The chain carries TRBV10-3 and TRBJ1-2; no clear D. With 11 bases removed from V and 1 base from J, the gap between germline ends came to 11 bases. The CDR3 extends over 12 amino acids. Germline assignment: CDR1 ENHRY and CDR2 SYGVKD. The CDR3 DNA reads as TGTGCCGTCGCCCCGGGTAACTATGGCTACACCTTC. Translation: CAVAPGNYGYTF.

This clonotype was detected a few times. The rearrangement uses TRBV7-2 and TRBJ2-1, with D maybe TRBD2 (6 bases). Trimming removed 3 bases at V and 8 bases at J, with 17 bases between. The CDR3 extends over 15 amino acids. Germline V gene data show CDR1 as SGHTA and CDR2 as FQGNSA. Here the CDR3 reads CASSFGGRRVDEQFF. CDR3 sequence (DNA): TGTGCCAGCAGCTTCGGGGGTAGGAGGGTTGATGAGCAGTTCTTC.

The chain joins TRBV20-1 to TRBJ2-5; TRBD2 agrees at 14 bases. The CDR3 runs to 16 residues. V lost 5 bases to trimming and J lost 2 bases; unmatched junction nucleotides: 7. Looked up from germline, CDR1 is DFQATT and CDR2 is SNEGSKA (reference sequence). The CDR3 DNA reads TGCAGTGCTCCCTCGGGGACTAGCGGGAGACAAGAGACCCAGTACTTC. It is translated as CSAPSGTSGRQETQYF.

This clonotype has ten or more counts. The J gene is TRBJ2-3, the V gene TRBV7-9; D is undetermined. V was clipped by 3 bases and J by 4 bases, with 11 bases between them. Germline assignment: CDR1 SEHNR and CDR2 FQNEAQ (reference sequence). This CDR3 is 14 amino acids long. CDR3 region: CASSFSLGADTQYF. CDR3 nucleotides: TGTGCCAGCAGCTTTAGCCTCGGAGCAGATACGCAGTATTTT.

This rearrangement joins TRBV5-6 to TRBJ2-1; 11 nucleotides match TRBD1. The CDR3 runs to 15 residues. V gave up 4 bases and J gave up 9 bases; unmatched junction bases: 9. CDR1 SGHDT and CDR2 YYEEEE come from the germline V gene. CDR3 residues: CASSPKRTGGIEQFF. In nucleotides, the CDR3 is TGTGCCAGCAGCCCAAAGCGGACAGGGGGCATTGAGCAGTTCTTC.

The J gene is TRBJ2-5, the V gene TRBV6-2 or TRBV6-3; 7 nucleotides agree with TRBD1. The J segment lost 9 bases and the V segment lost 7 bases, leaving 11 bases of the junction unmatched. The CDR3 totals 13 residues. CDR1 and CDR2 from the germline V gene are MNHEY and SVGEGT. Here the CDR3 reads CASTHGQERPQYF. CDR3 sequence (DNA): TGTGCCAGCACCCATGGACAGGAACGGCCCCAGTACTTC.

This clonotype was recorded a few times. The CDR3 sequence: CASSWTGPLQETQYF. CDR3 DNA: TGCGCCAGCAGCTGGACAGGGCCATTACAAGAGACCCAGTACTTC. The rearrangement links TRBV5-1 to TRBJ2-5, with TRBD1 matching 8 bases. Trimming removed 3 bases from V and 2 bases from J; junction bases left unmatched: 6. This CDR3 has 15 residues. Germline V gives CDR1 SGHRS, CDR2 YFSETQ.

This clonotype was detected a few times. The V call is TRBV6-5, the J call TRBJ1-5, with TRBD1 matching over 7 bases. CDR3 length equals 15 residues. Germline CDR1 and CDR2: MNHEY and SVGAGI. With V trimmed by 6 bases and J by 2 bases, 7 bases remained unmatched. CDR3 DNA: TGTGCCAGCAGCTTCCGACAGGGCGGCAATCAGCCCCAGCATTTT. This sequence encodes CASSFRQGGNQPQHF.

This clonotype has more than one count but fewer than ten. The gene calls are TRBV5-1 and TRBJ2-3; the match to TRBD2 covers 8 bases. This CDR3 region has 15 residues. J was trimmed by 5 bases and V by 4 bases; bases with no gene match: 9. Germline values: CDR1 SGHRS, CDR2 YFSETQ. CDR3 sequence: CASSRFGGAGDTQYF. The CDR3 nucleotides read TGCGCCAGCAGCCGCTTCGGGGGGGCTGGAGATACGCAGTATTTT. The complete variable domain, with remaining parts taken from reference TRBV5-1 and TRBJ2-3, reads KAGVTQTPRYLIKTRGQQVTLSCSPISGHRSVSWYQQTPGQGLQFLFEYFSETQRNKGNFPGRFSGRQFSNSRSEMNVSTLELGDSALYLCASSRFGGAGDTQYFGPGTRLTVL.

This clonotype occurred many times. CDR3 in DNA: TGTGCCAGCAGCCCACAACAGGAGTTTTGGTATGGCTACACCTTC. Translation gives CASSPQQEFWYGYTF. The gene calls are TRBV7-2 and TRBJ1-2, with D perhaps matching TRBD1 (5 bases). CDR1 is SGHTA and CDR2 is FQGNSA in the germline V gene. Trimming took 5 bases from V and 5 from J, leaving 18 bases between them. The CDR3 loop spans 15 amino acids. The full variable domain, completed using reference TRBV7-2 and TRBJ1-2, is GAGVSQSPSNKVTEKGKDVELRCDPISGHTALYWYRQSLGQGLEFLIYFQGNSAPDKSGLPSDRFSAERTGGSVSTLTIQRTQQEDSAVYLCASSPQQEFWYGYTFGSGTRLTVV.

This clonotype has a handful of counts. The chain is built from TRBV25-1 and TRBJ1-2, with a possible D match to TRBD1 (5 bases). The CDR3 has 14 residues. Trimming stripped 3 bases from V and 5 bases from J, with 13 bases between. Per the germline V gene, CDR1 is MGHDK and CDR2 is SYGVNS. The CDR3 loop reads CASSDPGLAYGYTF. DNA of the CDR3: TGTGCCAGCAGTGACCCAGGGTTGGCGTATGGCTACACCTTC.

This clonotype was seen a handful of times. This sequence joins TRBV18 and TRBJ2-2; possible D gene TRBD1, 5 bases. This CDR3 spans 18 amino acids. V was pared by 0 bases and J by 7 bases, with 21 bases between. CDR1 is KGHSH, CDR2 LQKENI, per germline. CDR3 in amino acids: CASSPPPGQGYGDGELFF. DNA of the CDR3: TGTGCCAGCTCACCACCTCCAGGGCAGGGATATGGTGACGGGGAGCTGTTTTTT.

The J gene is TRBJ2-2, the V gene TRBV7-9; D remains ambiguous. The germline V gene has CDR1 SEHNR and CDR2 FQNEAQ (reference sequence). V dropped 8 bases and J dropped 0 bases, with 13 bases sitting between them. CDR3 size: 15 residues. Written as DNA, the CDR3 is TGTGCCAGCTGCATATTCGACTCGAACACCGGGGAGCTGTTTTTT. This encodes CASCIFDSNTGELFF.